This paragraph covers one TCR beta chain sequence. The data belong to a study of blood T cell repertoires in COVID-19. Assay used: immunoSEQ multiplex PCR; TCRdb lists only in-frame clones, some missing. The sample holds tens of thousands of clones, around four fifths seen once. V lost 6 bases to trimming and J lost 3 bases, with 12 bases between them. The CDR3 is 13 residues long. Germline CDR1 SGHNT, CDR2 YYREEE (reference sequence). The sequencing input was peripheral blood. The rearrangement links TRBV5-4 to TRBJ1-1; possible D gene TRBD1, 5 bases. The receptor was isolated from a man in his fifties with active COVID-19. The CDR3 DNA is TGTGCCAGCACCATCTGGGGGGACACTGAAGCTTTCTTT. This codes for CASTIWGDTEAFF.